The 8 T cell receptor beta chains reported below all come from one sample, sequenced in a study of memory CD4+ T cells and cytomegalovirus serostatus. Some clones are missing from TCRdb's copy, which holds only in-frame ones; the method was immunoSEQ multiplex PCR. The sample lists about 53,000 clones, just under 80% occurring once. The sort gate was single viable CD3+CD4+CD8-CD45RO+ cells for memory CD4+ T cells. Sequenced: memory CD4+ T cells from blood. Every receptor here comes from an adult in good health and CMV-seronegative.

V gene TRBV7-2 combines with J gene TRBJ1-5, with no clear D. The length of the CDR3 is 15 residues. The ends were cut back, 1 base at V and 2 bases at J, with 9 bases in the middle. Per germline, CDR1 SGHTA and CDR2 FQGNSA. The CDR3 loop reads CASSLEGIGNQPQHF. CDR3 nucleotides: TGTGCCAGCAGCTTAGAAGGTATTGGCAATCAGCCCCAGCATTTT.

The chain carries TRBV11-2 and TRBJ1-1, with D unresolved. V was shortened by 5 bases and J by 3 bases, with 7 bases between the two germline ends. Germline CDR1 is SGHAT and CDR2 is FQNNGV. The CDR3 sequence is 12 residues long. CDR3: CASSPAYTEAFF. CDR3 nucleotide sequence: TGTGCCAGCAGCCCCGCTTACACTGAAGCTTTCTTT.

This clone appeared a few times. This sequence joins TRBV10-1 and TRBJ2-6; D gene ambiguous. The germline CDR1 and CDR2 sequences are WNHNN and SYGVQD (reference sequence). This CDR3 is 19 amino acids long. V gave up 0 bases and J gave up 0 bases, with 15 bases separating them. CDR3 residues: CASSESTLVTDSGANVLTF. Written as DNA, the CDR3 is TGCGCCAGCAGTGAGTCGACTCTGGTAACCGACTCTGGGGCCAACGTCCTGACTTTC.

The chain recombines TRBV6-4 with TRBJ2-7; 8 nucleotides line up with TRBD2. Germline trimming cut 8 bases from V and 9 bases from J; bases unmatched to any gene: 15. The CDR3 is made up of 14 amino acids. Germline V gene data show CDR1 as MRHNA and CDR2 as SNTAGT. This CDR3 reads CASVSYRGGRRQYF. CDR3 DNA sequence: TGTGCCAGCGTGAGCTACCGCGGGGGGAGAAGGCAGTACTTC.

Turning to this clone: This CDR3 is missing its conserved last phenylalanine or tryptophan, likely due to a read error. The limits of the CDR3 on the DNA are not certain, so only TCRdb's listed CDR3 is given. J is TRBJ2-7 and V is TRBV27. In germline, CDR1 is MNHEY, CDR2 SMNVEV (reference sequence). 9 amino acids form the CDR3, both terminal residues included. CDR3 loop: CASSYPVGI.

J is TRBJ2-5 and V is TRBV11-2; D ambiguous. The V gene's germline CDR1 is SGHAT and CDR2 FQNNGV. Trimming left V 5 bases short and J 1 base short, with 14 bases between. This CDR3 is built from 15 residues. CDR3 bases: TGTGCCAGCAGCCCCCGAGCCTCCGGCCAAGAGACCCAGTACTTC. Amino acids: CASSPRASGQETQYF.

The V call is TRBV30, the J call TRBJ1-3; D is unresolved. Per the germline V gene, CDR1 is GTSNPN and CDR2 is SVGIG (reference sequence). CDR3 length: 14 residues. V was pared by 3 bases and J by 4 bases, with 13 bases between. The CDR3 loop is CAWRGIGRGNTIYF. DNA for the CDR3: TGTGCCTGGAGAGGGATTGGAAGGGGAAACACCATATATTTT.

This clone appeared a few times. This CDR3 reads CASSTTSISGANVLTF. DNA for the CDR3: TGTGCCAGCAGCACAACGTCCATTTCTGGGGCCAACGTCCTGACTTTC. The chain uses TRBV7-2 and TRBJ2-6; no reliable D call. With 5 bases removed from V and 1 base from J, the gap between germline ends came to 12 bases. Germline CDR1 reads SGHTA; CDR2 reads FQGNSA. The length of the CDR3 is 16 residues.